The sequence of this T cell receptor beta chain was determined in a study of T-cell memory formation after mild COVID-19. Turning to the study itself: Most TCR clusters belonged to a single donor. General observations from the study: CM and EM subsets held most contracting CD4+ clones; EMRA held CD8+ ones.

A single record per CDR3 protein comes from TCRdb applying MiXCR to the 5' RACE reads. The sample lists roughly 190,000 distinct CDR3 sequences; 15% to 20% were seen once. In its sample, this clonotype was seen a few times. Antigen unknown. The CDR3 loop spans 13 amino acids. Germline V gene sequence: CDR1 MNHEY, CDR2 SMNVEV (reference sequence). Deletions cut 5 bases from V and 4 bases from J, with 8 bases between. This clonotype originated in an adult woman who had mild COVID-19 (a few samples of this study predate the infection). Cell type and time point are not known. The chain links TRBV27 to TRBJ2-2; D ambiguous. Material: PBMCs or a T cell subset sorted from them (not recorded which). CDR3 coding DNA: TGTGCCAGCAGTGGTGGTACCACCGGGGAGCTGTTTTTT. This encodes CASSGGTTGELFF.